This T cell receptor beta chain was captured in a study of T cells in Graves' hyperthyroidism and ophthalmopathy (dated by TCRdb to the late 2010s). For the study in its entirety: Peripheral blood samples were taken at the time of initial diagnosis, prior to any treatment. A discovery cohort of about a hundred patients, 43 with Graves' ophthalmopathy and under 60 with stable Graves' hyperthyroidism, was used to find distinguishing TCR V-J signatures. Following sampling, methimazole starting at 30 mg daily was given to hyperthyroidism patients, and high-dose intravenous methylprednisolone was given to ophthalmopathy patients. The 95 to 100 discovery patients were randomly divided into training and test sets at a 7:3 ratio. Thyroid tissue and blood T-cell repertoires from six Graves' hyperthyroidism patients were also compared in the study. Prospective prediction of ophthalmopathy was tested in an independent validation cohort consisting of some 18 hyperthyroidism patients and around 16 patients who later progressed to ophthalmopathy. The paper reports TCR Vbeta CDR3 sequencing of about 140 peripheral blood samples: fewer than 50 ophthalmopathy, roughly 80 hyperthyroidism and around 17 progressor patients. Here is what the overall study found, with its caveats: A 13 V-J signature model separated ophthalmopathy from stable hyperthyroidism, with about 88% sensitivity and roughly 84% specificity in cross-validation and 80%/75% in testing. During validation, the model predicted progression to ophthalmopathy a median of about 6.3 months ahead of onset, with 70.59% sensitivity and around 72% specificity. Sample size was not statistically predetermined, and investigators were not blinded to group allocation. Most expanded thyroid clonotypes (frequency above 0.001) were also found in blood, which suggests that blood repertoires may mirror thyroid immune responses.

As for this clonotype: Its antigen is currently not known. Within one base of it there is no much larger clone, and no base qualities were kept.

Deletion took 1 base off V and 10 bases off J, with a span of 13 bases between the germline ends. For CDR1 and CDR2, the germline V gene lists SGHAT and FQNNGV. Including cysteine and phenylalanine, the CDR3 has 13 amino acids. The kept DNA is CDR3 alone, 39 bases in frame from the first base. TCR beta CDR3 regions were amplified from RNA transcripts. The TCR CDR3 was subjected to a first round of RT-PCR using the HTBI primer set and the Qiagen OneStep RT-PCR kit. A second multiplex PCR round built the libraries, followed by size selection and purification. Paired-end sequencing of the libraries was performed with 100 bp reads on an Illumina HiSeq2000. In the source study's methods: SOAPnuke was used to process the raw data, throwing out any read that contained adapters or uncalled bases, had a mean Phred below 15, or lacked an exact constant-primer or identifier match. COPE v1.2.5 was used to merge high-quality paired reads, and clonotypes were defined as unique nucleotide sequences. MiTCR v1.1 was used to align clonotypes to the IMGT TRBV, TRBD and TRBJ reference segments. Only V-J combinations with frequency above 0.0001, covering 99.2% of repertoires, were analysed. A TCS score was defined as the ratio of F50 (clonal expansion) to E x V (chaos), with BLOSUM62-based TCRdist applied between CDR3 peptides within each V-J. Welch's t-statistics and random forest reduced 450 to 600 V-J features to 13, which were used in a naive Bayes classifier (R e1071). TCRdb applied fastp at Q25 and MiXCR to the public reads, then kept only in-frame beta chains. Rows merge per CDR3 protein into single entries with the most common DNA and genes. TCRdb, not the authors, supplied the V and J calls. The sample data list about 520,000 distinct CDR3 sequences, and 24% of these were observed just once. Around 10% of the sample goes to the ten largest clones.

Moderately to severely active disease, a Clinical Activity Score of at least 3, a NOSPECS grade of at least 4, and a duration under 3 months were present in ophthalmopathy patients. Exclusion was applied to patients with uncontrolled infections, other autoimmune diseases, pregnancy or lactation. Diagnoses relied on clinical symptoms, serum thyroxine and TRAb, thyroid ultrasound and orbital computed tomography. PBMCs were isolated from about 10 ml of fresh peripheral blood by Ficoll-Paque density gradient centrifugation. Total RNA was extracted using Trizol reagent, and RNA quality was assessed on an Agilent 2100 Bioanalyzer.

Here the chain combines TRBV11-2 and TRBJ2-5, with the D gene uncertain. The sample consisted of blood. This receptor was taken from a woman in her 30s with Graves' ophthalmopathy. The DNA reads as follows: TGTGCCAGCAGCTTAGCGGGCCCGCTTAACCAGTACTTC. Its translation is CASSLAGPLNQYF.